This TCR beta chain was documented in a study of shared clonotypes between healthy human individuals. About the study: The donor pool was made up of a couple of women and three men aged 18 to 49.

The repertoire was sequenced with immunoSEQ multiplex PCR; TCRdb's copy has only in-frame clones and lacks some. This sample has 2,100,000 or so clones, with around 95% found just once. Looked up from germline, CDR1 is SQVTM and CDR2 is ANQGSEA. V was clipped by 6 bases and J by 11 bases; unmatched bases: 14. The CDR3 length is 13 residues. Division of CD4+ cells produced a CD45RA+ naive subset and a CD45RA-negative memory subset. V is TRBV29-1 and J is TRBJ1-1; 8 positions match TRBD1. The origin of this receptor is a man aged 18 to 29 in good health. The source material was naive CD4+ T cells sorted from blood. Regarding subset: CD45RA+ positively selected. CDR3 region: CSVTIGQGGSAFF. DNA of the CDR3: TGCAGCGTCACAATAGGACAGGGTGGTTCGGCTTTCTTT.